The following is a TCR beta chain sequence with its context. Its matching antigen is unknown. Primers: 60 Vbeta forward and 13 Jbeta reverse. Assay: immunoSEQ multiplex PCR; the TCRdb copy retains only in-frame clones and omits some. Found here are some 150,000 clones, roughly 80% of them singletons; the top ten hold about 1.2%. The CDR3 spans 14 residues. Trimming cost V 6 bases and J 7 bases; bases outside gene matches: 7. Germline V gene lookup returns CDR1 SNHLY and CDR2 FYNNEI. These data belong to a study of cytomegalovirus exposure and HLA in healthy donors. Points from the study as a whole: Presence/absence comparisons presumed near-even sequencing depth among donors.

Donors counted as nominally healthy when sampled, yet unrecorded immune exposures were likely. Sequenced: PBMCs. This chain connects TRBV2 to TRBJ1-5, with TRBD1 matching over 9 bases. The clonotype originates from a female donor in good health and CMV-seronegative. The CDR3 DNA sequence: TGTGCCAGCAGGGGGAGGGACAGGGACCAGCCCCAGCATTTT. This sequence encodes CASRGRDRDQPQHF.